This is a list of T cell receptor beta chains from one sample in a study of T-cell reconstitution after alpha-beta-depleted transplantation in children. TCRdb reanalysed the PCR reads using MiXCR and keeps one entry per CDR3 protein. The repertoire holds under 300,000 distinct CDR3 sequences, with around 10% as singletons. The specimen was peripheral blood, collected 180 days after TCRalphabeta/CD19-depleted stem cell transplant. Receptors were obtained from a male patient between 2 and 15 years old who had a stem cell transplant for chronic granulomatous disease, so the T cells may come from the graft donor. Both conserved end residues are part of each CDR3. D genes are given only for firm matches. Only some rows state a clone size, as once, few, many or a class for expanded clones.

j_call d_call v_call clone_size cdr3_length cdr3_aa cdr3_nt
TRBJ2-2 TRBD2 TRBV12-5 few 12 CATSGYTGELFF TGTGCTACTAGCGGTTACACCGGGGAGCTGTTTTTT
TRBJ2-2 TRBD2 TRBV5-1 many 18 CASSYGTSGRTNTGELFF TGCGCCAGCTCCTACGGGACTAGCGGGAGGACGAACACCGGGGAGCTGTTTTTT
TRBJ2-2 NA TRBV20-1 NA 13 CSAPRVNTGELFF TGCAGTGCTCCCAGAGTGAACACCGGGGAGCTGTTTTTT
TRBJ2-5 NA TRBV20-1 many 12 CSARGVLETQYF TGCAGTGCTAGAGGGGTCCTAGAGACCCAGTACTTC
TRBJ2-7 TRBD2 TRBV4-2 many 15 CASSQDLAGAYEQYF TGCGCCAGCAGCCAAGATCTAGCGGGGGCCTACGAGCAGTACTTC
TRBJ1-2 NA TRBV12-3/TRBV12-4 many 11 CASSSHRARTF TGTGCCAGCAGTTCCCACAGGGCGAGAACCTTC
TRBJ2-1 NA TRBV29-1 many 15 CSVLPREERYNEQFF TGCAGCGTTCTCCCCAGGGAGGAACGGTACAATGAGCAGTTCTTC
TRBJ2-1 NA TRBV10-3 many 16 CAISEQGRSPFSEQFF TGTGCCATCAGTGAACAGGGACGGAGCCCTTTTAGTGAGCAGTTCTTC
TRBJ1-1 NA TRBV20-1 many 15 CSARDLEEGGTEAFF TGCAGTGCTAGAGATCTTGAAGAAGGTGGCACTGAAGCTTTCTTT
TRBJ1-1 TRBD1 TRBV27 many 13 CATGRGLSTEAFF TGTGCCACCGGGAGGGGGCTAAGCACTGAAGCTTTCTTT
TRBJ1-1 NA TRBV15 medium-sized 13 CATSEWLNTEAFF TGTGCCACCAGCGAGTGGCTGAACACTGAAGCTTTCTTT
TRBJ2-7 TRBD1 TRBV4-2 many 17 CASSLDRGTSLGPEQYF TGTGCCAGCAGCCTGGACAGGGGGACTTCGTTAGGTCCCGAGCAGTACTTC
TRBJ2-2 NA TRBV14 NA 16 CASSQSRGWLTGELFF TGTGCCAGCAGCCAATCGAGGGGTTGGTTGACCGGGGAGCTGTTTTTT